The following is a TCR beta chain sequence with its context. Its target is not known. The data derive from a study of T-cell reconstitution after alpha-beta-depleted transplantation in children. Findings and caveats of the study: For some patients, TCRbeta diversity was high at day 60 because of recipient T cells and thymic progenitors that survived.

Unique molecular identifiers featured in how the TCRbeta library was prepared. From the PCR reads, TCRdb called clonotypes with MiXCR, one entry per CDR3 protein. The sample includes hundreds of thousands of distinct CDR3 sequences, 15% to 20% of them seen just once. The CDR3 sequence is 11 residues long. In germline, CDR1 is DFQATT, CDR2 SNEGSKA (reference sequence). This receptor was taken from a boy younger than two who had a stem cell transplant for Wiskott-Aldrich syndrome, so the T cells may come from the graft donor. This specimen consisted of PBMCs, mostly from graft donor cells, obtained 360 days after TCRalphabeta/CD19-depleted stem cell transplant. This sequence joins TRBV20-1 and TRBJ2-1, with D uncertain. CDR3: CSPLSNNEQFF. CDR3 bases: TGCAGCCCCCTTAGTAACAATGAGCAGTTCTTC.